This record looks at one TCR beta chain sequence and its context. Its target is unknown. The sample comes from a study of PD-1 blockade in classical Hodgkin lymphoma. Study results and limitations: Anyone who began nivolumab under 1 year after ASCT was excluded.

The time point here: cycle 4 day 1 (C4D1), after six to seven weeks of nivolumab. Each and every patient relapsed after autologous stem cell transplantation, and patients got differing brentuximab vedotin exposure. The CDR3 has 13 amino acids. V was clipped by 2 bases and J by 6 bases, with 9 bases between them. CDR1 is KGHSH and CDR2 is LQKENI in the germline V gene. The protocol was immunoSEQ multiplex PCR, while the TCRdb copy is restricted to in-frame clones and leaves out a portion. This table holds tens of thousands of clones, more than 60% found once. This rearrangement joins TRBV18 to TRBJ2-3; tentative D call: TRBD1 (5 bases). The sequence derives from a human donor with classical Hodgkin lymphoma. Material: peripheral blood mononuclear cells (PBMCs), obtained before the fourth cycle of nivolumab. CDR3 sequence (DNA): TGTGCCAGCTCACCAAACGCAGGGGATACGCAGTATTTT. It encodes CASSPNAGDTQYF.